Below, 19 T cell receptor beta chains from the same sample are listed, as sequenced in a study of control samples from healthy donors and cancer patients. Libraries were prepared by immunoSEQ multiplex PCR; TCRdb keeps only in-frame clonotypes and omits some of them. The sample carries more than 75,000 clones, about 88% recorded once. The sequenced material came from PBMCs. Receptors were obtained from a man between 65 and 85 years old with lung cancer.

This clone was picked up a small number of times. The V gene is TRBV5-4, the J gene TRBJ1-1, with 9 nucleotides matching TRBD1. The CDR3 totals 15 residues. Germline V gives CDR1 SGHNT, CDR2 YYREEE (reference sequence). V lost 4 bases and J lost 3; bases outside the gene matches: 7. The CDR3 DNA sequence: TGTGCCAGCAGCCCGCCGGGACAGGGCTACACTGAAGCTTTCTTT. Translated, it gives CASSPPGQGYTEAFF.

This chain connects TRBV7-8 to TRBJ1-3; D call uncertain. The germline V gene has CDR1 SGHVS and CDR2 FQNEAQ. V was pared by 5 bases and J by 2 bases, with 10 bases between. CDR3 length: 14 residues. CDR3 in amino acids: CASSPPTAGNTIYF. The CDR3 DNA sequence: TGTGCCAGCAGCCCCCCTACGGCTGGAAACACCATATATTTT.

This clone was recorded a few times. The chain uses TRBV14 and TRBJ1-2, with TRBD1 as a possible D gene (6 bases). The CDR3 consists of 15 residues. Trimming took off 0 bases at V and 7 bases at J, with 15 bases between the two ends. The V gene's germline CDR1 is SGHDN and CDR2 FVKESK. In DNA form, the CDR3 reads TGTGCCAGCAGCCAAGATTTAGGGACAAGCGGTGGCTACACCTTC. Protein sequence: CASSQDLGTSGGYTF.

This clone was observed a few times. The gene calls are TRBV11-2 and TRBJ2-7, with D perhaps TRBD2 (5 bases). Germline lookup yields CDR1 SGHAT and CDR2 FQNNGV. The CDR3 is made up of 15 amino acids. V gave up 1 base and J gave up 4 bases, with 14 bases separating them. The CDR3 protein is CASSLAVSSVYEQYF. The CDR3 region has the DNA TGTGCCAGCAGCTTAGCTGTTAGTAGCGTGTACGAGCAGTACTTC.

The J gene is TRBJ2-5, the V gene TRBV5-8, with 10 nucleotides matching TRBD2. The V gene end was trimmed by 0 bases and the J gene end by 2 bases; junction bases not matched to a gene: 1. This CDR3 region has 15 residues. CDR1 and CDR2 (germline): SGHTS, YDEGEE. CDR3 DNA sequence: TGTGCCAGCAGCTTGGGGACTAGCGGTCAAGAGACCCAGTACTTC. Encoded protein: CASSLGTSGQETQYF. Full variable domain (rest looked up from reference TRBV5-8 and TRBJ2-5): EAGVTQSPTHLIKTRGQQATLRCSPISGHTSVYWYQQALGLGLQFLLWYDEGEERNRGNFPPRFSGRQFPNYSSELNVNALELEDSALYLCASSLGTSGQETQYFGPGTRLLVL.

The chain combines TRBV27 with TRBJ1-6; possible D gene TRBD1, 5 bases. Germline V gene data show CDR1 as MNHEY and CDR2 as SMNVEV (reference sequence). This CDR3 contains 15 residues. V gave up 3 bases and J gave up 10 bases, with 16 bases separating them. The CDR3, as DNA: TGTGCCAGCAGTTTTCGGGGCGCGGGTTGGTCACCCCTCCACTTT. Protein product: CASSFRGAGWSPLHF.

The chain is built from TRBV30 and TRBJ1-2; 8 nucleotides agree with TRBD1. The junction had 5 bases not matched to a gene; V was cut back by 2 bases and J by 3 bases. This CDR3 is built from 14 residues. Germline V gene lookup returns CDR1 GTSNPN and CDR2 SVGIG (reference sequence). CDR3 in DNA: TGTGCCTGGAGTCCCGGGACAGGCGACTATGGCTACACCTTC. This encodes CAWSPGTGDYGYTF.

V and J are TRBV7-3 and TRBJ1-2, with TRBD1 matching 8 bases. J gave up 3 bases and V 5 bases, and 5 bases lay outside the gene matches. The CDR3 runs to 14 residues. Per germline, CDR1 SGHTA and CDR2 FQGTGA. CDR3 residues: CASSADRADYGYTF. The CDR3 coding sequence is TGTGCCAGCAGCGCGGACAGGGCTGACTATGGCTACACCTTC.

The rearrangement links TRBV6-2 or TRBV6-3 to TRBJ2-7, with 10 nucleotides matching TRBD2. J gave up 3 bases and V 5 bases, and 7 bases lay outside the gene matches. The CDR3 contains 15 residues. The germline V gene encodes CDR1 MNHEY and CDR2 SVGEGT. The CDR3 protein is CASSTSGVGHYEQYF. CDR3 DNA sequence: TGTGCCAGCAGTACTAGCGGGGTCGGCCACTACGAGCAGTACTTC.

This clone was seen just once. The gene calls are TRBV7-2 and TRBJ2-1; TRBD2 might be the D (5 bases). The CDR3 is 11 residues long. V was trimmed by 3 bases and J by 13 bases, leaving 10 bases between them. Germline CDR1 and CDR2: SGHTA and FQGNSA. CDR3 region: CASSFSVGQFF. The CDR3 DNA follows: TGTGCCAGCAGCTTTAGCGTGGGACAGTTCTTC.

Only a few counts were recorded for this clone. The rearrangement joins TRBV6-5 to TRBJ1-1; D may be TRBD1 (5 bases). This CDR3 region has 14 residues. CDR1 and CDR2 from the germline V gene are MNHEY and SVGAGI. The ends were cut back, 6 bases at V and 8 bases at J, with 19 bases in the middle. The CDR3 region is CASSRTGPTNEAFF. In DNA, the CDR3 is TGTGCCAGCAGCCGCACGGGACCGACCAACGAAGCTTTCTTT.

This CDR3 reads CASRATGTGNSPLHF. In DNA form, the CDR3 reads TGTGCCAGCAGGGCGACCGGGACAGGGAATTCACCCCTCCACTTT. This sequence joins TRBV6-5 and TRBJ1-6; TRBD1 matches 9 bases. J gave up 7 bases and V 6 bases, and 7 bases lay outside the gene matches. Germline V lookup: CDR1 MNHEY, CDR2 SVGAGI. The length of the CDR3 is 15 residues.

This clone was detected once. The CDR3 DNA reads as TGTGCCAGCAGACGACCGGGGAATCAGCCCCAGCATTTT. This sequence encodes CASRRPGNQPQHF. The rearrangement joins TRBV2 to TRBJ1-5; D unresolved. The germline gives CDR1 SNHLY, CDR2 FYNNEI. V lost 6 bases and J lost 4, with 10 bases in between. The length of the CDR3 is 13 residues.

The chain uses TRBV19 and TRBJ2-7; 8 bases line up with TRBD1. This CDR3 contains 16 residues. Germline V CDR1 and CDR2: LNHDA, SQIVND (reference sequence). V lost 2 bases and J lost 6; bases outside the gene matches: 12. CDR3 nucleotides: TGTGCCAGTAGTATACGCGGGCAGGGGGCGTTGGGCGAGCAGTACTTC. Translating gives CASSIRGQGALGEQYF.

The V and J genes are TRBV24-1 and TRBJ2-1; 13 bases are shared with TRBD2. V was pared by 7 bases and J by 8 bases, with 4 bases of the junction left unmatched. CDR1 KGHDR and CDR2 SFDVKD come from the germline V gene. CDR3 length: 14 residues. CDR3 amino acids: CATRGTSGVDEQFF. The CDR3 region has the DNA TGTGCCACCAGGGGGACTAGCGGGGTAGATGAGCAGTTCTTC.

The chain couples TRBV4-3 to TRBJ1-2, with TRBD1 matching 9 bases. The J segment lost 2 bases and the V segment lost 3 bases, leaving 4 bases of the junction unmatched. The germline CDR1 and CDR2 sequences are LGHNA and YSLEER. This CDR3 comprises 15 residues. The CDR3 nucleotides read TGCGCCAGCAGCCAGTACGGACAGGGGAACTATGGCTACACCTTC. It yields the protein CASSQYGQGNYGYTF.

The chain combines TRBV5-1 with TRBJ2-5, with D possibly matching TRBD2 (5 bases). There are 15 residues in the CDR3. Trimming removed 5 bases from V and 0 bases from J, with 14 bases in between. Germline V gene sequence: CDR1 SGHRS, CDR2 YFSETQ. CDR3 residues: CASRLGGENQETQYF. CDR3 sequence (DNA): TGCGCCAGCAGACTTGGAGGCGAGAACCAAGAGACCCAGTACTTC.

This chain joins TRBV19 and TRBJ2-7, with TRBD2 matching over 9 bases. V was pared by 5 bases and J by 0 bases, with 17 bases of the junction left unmatched. The length of the CDR3 is 19 residues. Germline loops: CDR1 LNHDA, CDR2 SQIVND (reference sequence). The CDR3 sequence is CASSFPWTSALRSSYEQYF. CDR3 DNA: TGTGCCAGTAGTTTCCCCTGGACTAGCGCTTTAAGGAGCTCCTACGAGCAGTACTTC.

The chain is built from TRBV19 and TRBJ2-2, with 12 bases that match TRBD1. CDR1 and CDR2 from the germline V gene are LNHDA and SQIVND (reference sequence). This CDR3 is built from 15 residues. CDR3 residues: CAAGGTGGPTGELFF. The CDR3 bases are TGTGCAGCAGGAGGGACAGGGGGCCCCACCGGGGAGCTGTTTTTT.